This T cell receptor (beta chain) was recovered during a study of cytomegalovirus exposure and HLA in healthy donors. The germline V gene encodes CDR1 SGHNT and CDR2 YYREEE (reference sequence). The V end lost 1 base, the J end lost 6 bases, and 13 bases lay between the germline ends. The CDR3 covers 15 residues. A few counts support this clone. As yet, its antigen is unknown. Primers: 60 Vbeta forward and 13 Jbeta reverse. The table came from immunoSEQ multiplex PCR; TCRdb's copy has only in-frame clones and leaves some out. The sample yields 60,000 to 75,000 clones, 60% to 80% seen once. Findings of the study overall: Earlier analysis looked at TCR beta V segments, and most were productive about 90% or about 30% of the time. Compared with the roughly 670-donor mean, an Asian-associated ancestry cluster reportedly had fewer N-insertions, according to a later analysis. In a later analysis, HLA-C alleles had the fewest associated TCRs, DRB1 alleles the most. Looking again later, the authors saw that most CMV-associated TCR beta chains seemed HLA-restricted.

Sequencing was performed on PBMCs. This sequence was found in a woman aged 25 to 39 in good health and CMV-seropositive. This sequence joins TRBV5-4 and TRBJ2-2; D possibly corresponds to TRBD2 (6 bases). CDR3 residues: CASSLWRGVSGELFF. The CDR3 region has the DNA TGTGCCAGCAGCTTGTGGAGGGGAGTCTCCGGGGAGCTGTTTTTT.